This TCR beta chain was retrieved from a study of blood T cells in healthy people across ages. The V gene lost 5 bases and the J gene lost 0 bases, with 12 bases spanning the gap. The germline V gene has CDR1 SGHTA and CDR2 FQGNSA. This CDR3 comprises 15 residues. For the second PCR, which ran for about 6 to 11 cycles, a sample-barcoded 5' primer and a J-beta primer mix were used. A single record per CDR3 protein comes from TCRdb applying MiXCR to the 5' RACE reads. Of 750,000 or so distinct CDR3 sequences in the sample, roughly 25% are singletons; the top ten hold more than 7.5%. This clonotype occurred a few times. These same records also appear under a second study, on T cells of mothers and their children.

The sequence was collected from a boy aged 5-17 years in good health. Sequencing was performed on blood. This chain links TRBV7-2 with TRBJ2-3; D unresolved. CDR3 sequence (DNA): TGTGCCAGCAGCCCAGGAGATTTTAGCACAGATACGCAGTATTTT. Its translation: CASSPGDFSTDTQYF.